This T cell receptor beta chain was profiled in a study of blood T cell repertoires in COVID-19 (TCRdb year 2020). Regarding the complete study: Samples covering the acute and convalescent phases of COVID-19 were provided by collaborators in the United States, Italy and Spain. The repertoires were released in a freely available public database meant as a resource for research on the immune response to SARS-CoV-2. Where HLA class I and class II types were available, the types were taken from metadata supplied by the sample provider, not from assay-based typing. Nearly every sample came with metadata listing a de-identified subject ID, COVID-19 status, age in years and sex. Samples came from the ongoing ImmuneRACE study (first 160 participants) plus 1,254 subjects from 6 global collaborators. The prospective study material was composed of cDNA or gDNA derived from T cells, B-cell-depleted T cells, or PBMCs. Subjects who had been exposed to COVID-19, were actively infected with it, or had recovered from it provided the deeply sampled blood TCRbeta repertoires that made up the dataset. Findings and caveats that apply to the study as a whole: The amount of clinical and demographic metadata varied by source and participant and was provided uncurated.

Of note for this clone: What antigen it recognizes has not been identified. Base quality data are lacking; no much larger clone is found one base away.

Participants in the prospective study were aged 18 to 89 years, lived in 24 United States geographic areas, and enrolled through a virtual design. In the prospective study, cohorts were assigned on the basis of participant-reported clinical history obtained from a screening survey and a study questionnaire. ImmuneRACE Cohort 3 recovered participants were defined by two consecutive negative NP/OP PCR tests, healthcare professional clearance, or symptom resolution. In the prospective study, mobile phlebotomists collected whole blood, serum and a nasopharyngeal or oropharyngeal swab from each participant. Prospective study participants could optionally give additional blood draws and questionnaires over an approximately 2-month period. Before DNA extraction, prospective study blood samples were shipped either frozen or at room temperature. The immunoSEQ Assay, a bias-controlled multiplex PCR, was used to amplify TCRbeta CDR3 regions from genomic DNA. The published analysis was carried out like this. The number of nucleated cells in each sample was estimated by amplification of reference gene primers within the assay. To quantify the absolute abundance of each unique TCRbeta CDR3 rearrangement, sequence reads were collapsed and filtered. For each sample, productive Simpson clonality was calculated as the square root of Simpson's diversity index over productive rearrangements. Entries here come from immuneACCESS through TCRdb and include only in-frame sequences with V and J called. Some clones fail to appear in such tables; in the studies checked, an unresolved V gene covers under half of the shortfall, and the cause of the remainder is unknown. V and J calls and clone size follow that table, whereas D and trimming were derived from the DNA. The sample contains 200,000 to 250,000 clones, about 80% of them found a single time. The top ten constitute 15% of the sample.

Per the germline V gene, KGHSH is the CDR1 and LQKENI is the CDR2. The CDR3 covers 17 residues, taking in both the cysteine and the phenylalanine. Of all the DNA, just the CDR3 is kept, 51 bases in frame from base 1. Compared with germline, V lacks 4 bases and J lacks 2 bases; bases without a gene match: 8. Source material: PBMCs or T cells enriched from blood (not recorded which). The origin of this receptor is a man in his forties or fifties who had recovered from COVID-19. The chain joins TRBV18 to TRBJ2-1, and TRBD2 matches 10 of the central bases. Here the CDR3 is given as CASSLPLTSGAYNEQFF. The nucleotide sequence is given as TGTGCCAGCTCACTACCCCTAACTAGCGGGGCCTACAATGAGCAGTTCTTC.